This T cell receptor (beta chain) is from a study of T cell responses to AZD1222 COVID-19 vaccine listed by TCRdb under 2021. With respect to the entire study: A total of approximately 240 trial participants underwent TCR sequencing, of whom approximately 210 received two doses of AZD1222 and 26 received two doses of the MenACWY control vaccine. Enrollment into the trials was organized by age into subgroups of 18-55, 56-69 and 70-plus years, and those subgroups contained roughly 140, 27 and 60 TCR-sequenced participants, respectively. The paper as a whole reports these results and caveats: After two AZD1222 doses, both the breadth and the depth of spike-specific TCRs were significantly higher than at day 0 and than in MenACWY recipients. Epitopes outside the regions mutated in the B.1.351 and B.1.1.7 variants were reportedly recognized by nearly half of the unique spike-specific TCRs. The whole spike protein was spanned by vaccine-associated CD4 TCRs, and dominant responses were seen in regions 160-218 and 743-854. Only five to seven AZD1222 recipients were SARS-CoV-2 seropositive at baseline, limiting conclusions about previously exposed vaccinees. Because no day 14 peak-response samples were available, repertoires were characterized only after the peak T cell response. In the small 56-69-year group, the increase in depth fell short of significance, most likely because of low power. Most participants were white British and females outnumbered males, and the authors suggested that clonal diversity may have been underestimated.

The CDR3 regions of human TCRbeta chains were analyzed by immunosequencing. The study's own analysis went as follows. TCRs in the repertoires were compared against a reference library of SARS-CoV-2-specific TCRs that had been generated with the MIRA antigen-specificity platform. Breadth was defined as the fraction of unique TCRs that were SARS-CoV-2-associated, and depth was defined as the fraction of total T cells that were SARS-CoV-2-associated. Using the MIRA data, every spike-specific TCR was mapped to the spike region that the TCR reacted to and assigned to either a CD4 or a CD8 class. Log10-transformed breadth and depth values were compared by one-way ANOVA with Sidak's multiple comparisons tests. The table comes from immuneACCESS by way of TCRdb, which keeps in-frame sequences with V and J called. Part of the clones is missing from these tables; in studies checked, under half for an unresolved V gene and the rest for unknown reasons. V and J calls and clone size are given by that table; D and trimming were obtained from the DNA. The sample table contains tens of thousands of clones; only one count was recorded for about 90% of them. The ten largest clones represent around 5.5% of the sample.

As to this clone: Its antigen is still unknown. Nothing much larger sits one base from this clone, and base qualities are not available.

There are 15 amino acids in the CDR3, from cysteine to phenylalanine inclusive. Only CDR3 DNA is held: 45 bases, read in frame from base 1. CDR1 and CDR2, looked up from the germline V gene (reference sequence), are SGHNT and YYREEE. V is cut by 4 bases and J by 1 base, and the space between the germline ends is 14 bases. Reading the label with the study, this specimen's time point is: baseline before first vaccination. This specimen's treatment or condition label, per the study, means: meningococcal conjugate vaccine given as trial control. Vaccinee samples came from UK trials COV001 and COV002, including a single-blind randomized controlled phase 2/3 trial of AZD1222 (ChAdOx1 nCoV-19) in healthy adults. Trial participant PBMC samples were collected at day 0 and day 28 after the second dose for TCRbeta chain sequencing.

The sequence was obtained from an adult in good health. In this chain, TRBV5-4 is recombined with TRBJ2-5; no confident D gene assignment can be made. The input for sequencing was peripheral blood, taken on day 0 of MenACWY control vaccination. CDR3 loop: CASSPKNSIQETQYF. The DNA sequence is TGTGCCAGCAGCCCAAAGAACAGCATCCAAGAGACCCAGTACTTC.